The 27 T cell receptor beta chains below were found in one sample sequenced in a study of cytotoxic CD8 clonotypes in ibrutinib-treated CLL. Measured with immunoSEQ multiplex PCR; TCRdb has only the in-frame clones, and not every one. The sample carries about 140,000 clones, around three quarters recorded once. The sample in question was PBMCs, obtained after 12 months of ibrutinib treatment. The receptors come from a human donor with chronic lymphocytic leukemia.

This rearrangement joins TRBV4-2 to TRBJ1-1; unclear D gene. Germline V gene sequence: CDR1 LGHNA, CDR2 YNFKEQ. V lost 2 bases and J lost 0, with 7 bases in between. The CDR3 contains 14 residues. CDR3 in amino acids: CASSQIGLNTEAFF. DNA for the CDR3: TGTGCCAGCAGCCAAATCGGCTTGAACACTGAAGCTTTCTTT.

The V and J genes are TRBV19 and TRBJ1-4; D remains ambiguous. CDR3 size: 13 residues. Trimming shortened V by 3 bases and J by 9 bases, and 11 bases separated the two germline ends. Germline V gives CDR1 LNHDA, CDR2 SQIVND (reference sequence). CDR3 in amino acids: CASSISVGQKLFF. The CDR3 coding sequence is TGTGCCAGTAGTATTTCAGTGGGCCAAAAACTGTTTTTT. The whole variable domain, filled in from reference TRBV19 and TRBJ1-4, reads DGGITQSPKYLFRKEGQNVTLSCEQNLNHDAMYWYRQDPGQGLRLIYYSQIVNDFQKGDIAEGYSVSREKKESFPLTVTSAQKNPTAFYLCASSISVGQKLFFGSGTQLSVL.

This clone was observed many times. The chain carries TRBV6-4 and TRBJ2-2; 10 positions match TRBD1. The V and J ends lost 8 bases and 3 bases, in that order; junction bases with no gene match: 6. Per germline, CDR1 MRHNA and CDR2 SNTAGT. The CDR3 length is 15 residues. As DNA, the CDR3 is TGTGCCAGCCGTCTCGGGACAGGGGACACCGGGGAGCTGTTTTTT. Amino acids: CASRLGTGDTGELFF.

This rearrangement joins TRBV28 to TRBJ2-3; 7 bases line up with TRBD1. After removal of 4 bases from V and 1 base from J, the junction contained 2 bases not matched to a gene. This CDR3 has 14 residues. Germline CDR1 is MDHEN and CDR2 is SYDVKM. In DNA form, the CDR3 reads TGTGCCAGCAGTTCGGGACAGCGCACAGATACGCAGTATTTT. Protein: CASSSGQRTDTQYF.

This clone was counted a few times. The chain links TRBV11-1 to TRBJ1-2; D gene unclear. This CDR3 has 12 amino acids. Trimming pared 4 bases from V and 1 base from J, leaving 4 bases between. Germline CDR1 reads SGHAT; CDR2 reads FQDESV (reference sequence). The CDR3 spells CASSYNNYGYTF. The CDR3 coding sequence is TGTGCCAGCAGCTACAATAACTATGGCTACACCTTC.

The CDR3 DNA is TGTGCCAGCAGCTCCGGACCCTGGGGCGAGCAGTACTTC. Translated: CASSSGPWGEQYF. The chain uses TRBV7-6 and TRBJ2-7; D is ambiguous. The CDR3 extends over 13 amino acids. V lost 4 bases and J 6 bases, leaving 13 bases between the germline ends. Germline values: CDR1 SGHVS, CDR2 FNYEAQ.

The V gene is TRBV19, the J gene TRBJ1-5; D perhaps matches TRBD1 (6 bases). The CDR3 runs 15 residues. In germline, CDR1 is LNHDA, CDR2 SQIVND (reference sequence). Trimming removed 0 bases at V and 4 bases at J, with 10 bases between. The CDR3 DNA reads TGTGCCAGTAGTATAGAACCCACAGGGAATCAGCCCCAGCATTTT. Its translation: CASSIEPTGNQPQHF. Using reference TRBV19 and TRBJ1-5 for the parts outside the CDR3, the full variable domain is DGGITQSPKYLFRKEGQNVTLSCEQNLNHDAMYWYRQDPGQGLRLIYYSQIVNDFQKGDIAEGYSVSREKKESFPLTVTSAQKNPTAFYLCASSIEPTGNQPQHFGDGTRLSIL.

This clone was detected only once. The chain is built from TRBV7-9 and TRBJ1-1, with D possibly TRBD1 on 5 matching bases. The CDR3 length is 13 residues. V lost 1 base, J lost 5 bases, and 8 bases lay in between. Germline values: CDR1 SEHNR, CDR2 FQNEAQ (reference sequence). The CDR3 bases are TGTGCCAGCAGCTTAGAGGGGCGGACTGAAGCTTTCTTT. The encoded protein is CASSLEGRTEAFF.

This chain connects TRBV18 to TRBJ1-1; no clear D. V was clipped by 3 bases and J by 11 bases, with 16 bases between them. Germline CDR1 and CDR2: KGHSH and LQKENI. CDR3 length: 13 residues. The CDR3 DNA reads TGTGCCAGCTCACCTCCCTCAGGAGTTCTGGCTTTCTTT. Translating it yields CASSPPSGVLAFF.

This sequence joins TRBV6-1 and TRBJ1-5, with D possibly matching TRBD1 (5 bases). This CDR3 comprises 17 residues. V lost 2 bases to trimming and J lost 2 bases, with 16 bases between them. Germline V gene lookup returns CDR1 MNHNS and CDR2 SASEGT. The CDR3 region is CASSEWGLNEGNQPQHF. CDR3 nucleotide sequence: TGTGCCAGCAGTGAATGGGGACTTAATGAGGGCAATCAGCCCCAGCATTTT.

The rearrangement links TRBV4-3 to TRBJ2-7, with D possibly TRBD2 on 5 matching bases. The CDR3 extends over 13 amino acids. Trimming shortened V by 2 bases and J by 2 bases, and 7 bases separated the two germline ends. The V gene's germline CDR1 is LGHNA and CDR2 YSLEER. CDR3 nucleotides: TGCGCCAGCAGCCAACAGACTACCTACGAGCAGTACTTC. Its translation is CASSQQTTYEQYF.

The chain couples TRBV15 to TRBJ1-5; no clear D. This CDR3 has 17 amino acids. CDR1 and CDR2 (germline): LNHNV, YYDKDF (reference sequence). The V and J ends lost 0 bases and 4 bases respectively, with 16 bases between them. The CDR3 here is CATSRDVLDARNQPQHF. CDR3 bases: TGTGCCACCAGCAGAGACGTCCTAGATGCTCGGAATCAGCCCCAGCATTTT.

The gene calls are TRBV10-3 and TRBJ2-1; D not resolved. Germline V gives CDR1 ENHRY, CDR2 SYGVKD. V lost 7 bases, J lost 7 bases, and 20 bases lay in between. CDR3 length: 15 residues. The CDR3 protein is CAINGKQSPGNEQFF. The CDR3 nucleotides are TGTGCCATCAATGGGAAACAGTCTCCTGGGAATGAGCAGTTCTTC.

The V gene is TRBV4-1, the J gene TRBJ2-7; D gene uncertain. The V end was cut by 1 base, the J end by 3 bases, with 19 bases between. This CDR3 region has 17 residues. Per germline, CDR1 MGHRA and CDR2 YSYEKL. The DNA of the CDR3 is TGCGCCAGCAGCCAAGGACCACCCGGGCGTATAAGCTACGAGCAGTACTTC. Its protein product is CASSQGPPGRISYEQYF.

The table lists this clone with a count of one. The CDR3 region has the DNA TGTGCCAGCAGCTTAGAGGGGACAGGGTTCCACGAGCAGTACTTC. Protein sequence: CASSLEGTGFHEQYF. The chain combines TRBV7-2 with TRBJ2-7, with TRBD1 identical over 9 bases. J was trimmed by 5 bases and V by 1 base; bases with no gene match: 6. Germline assignment: CDR1 SGHTA and CDR2 FQGNSA. This CDR3 contains 15 residues.

J is TRBJ2-7 and V is TRBV15; D gene unclear. This CDR3 has 13 amino acids. V lost 4 bases and J 0 bases, leaving 7 bases between the germline ends. Germline-derived CDR1 and CDR2 are LNHNV and YYDKDF (reference sequence). In DNA, the CDR3 is TGTGCCACCAGCACCCGGAGCTCCTACGAGCAGTACTTC. Translation gives CATSTRSSYEQYF.

In regard to this clone: Other DNA sequences in the same sample also yield this CDR3. This rearrangement joins TRBV7-8 to TRBJ2-2; possible D gene TRBD2, 6 bases. V was cut by 3 bases and J by 1 base, with 9 bases left in between. Per germline, CDR1 SGHVS and CDR2 FQNEAQ. CDR3 length: 15 residues. This CDR3 reads CASSFGGLNTGELFF. CDR3 nucleotides: TGTGCCAGCAGCTTCGGGGGATTGAACACCGGGGAGCTGTTTTTT.

The gene calls are TRBV7-9 and TRBJ2-3; D could derive from TRBD1 or TRBD2 (5 bases each). Per germline, CDR1 SEHNR and CDR2 FQNEAQ (reference sequence). With 0 bases removed from V and 3 bases from J, the gap between germline ends came to 7 bases. This CDR3 region has 14 residues. The CDR3 is CASSLAGPTDTQYF. CDR3 DNA sequence: TGTGCCAGCAGCTTAGCGGGACCAACAGATACGCAGTATTTT. The full variable domain, in which reference TRBV7-9 and TRBJ2-3 provide the parts outside the CDR3, is DTGVSQNPRHKITKRGQNVTFRCDPISEHNRLYWYRQTLGQGPEFLTYFQNEAQLEKSRLLSDRFSAERPKGSFSTLEIQRTEQGDSAMYLCASSLAGPTDTQYFGPGTRLTVL.

V usage is TRBV6-6 and J usage is TRBJ1-6; 8 bases are shared with TRBD1. V was pared by 0 bases and J by 8 bases, with 3 bases of the junction left unmatched. Germline V gene sequence: CDR1 MNHNY, CDR2 SVGAGI (reference sequence). The CDR3 is made up of 15 amino acids. In DNA form, the CDR3 reads TGTGCCAGCAGTTACTCGCGACAGGGGTATTCACCCCTCCACTTT. Protein product: CASSYSRQGYSPLHF.

Concerning this clone itself: Germline is not matched at one junction end, which may reflect a read error. The chain has TRBV6-5 and TRBJ1-5; possibly TRBD1 for D (5 bases). Germline CDR1 reads MNHEY; CDR2 reads SVGAGI. This CDR3 spans 11 amino acids. CDR3 in amino acids: CATASLGRPYF. In nucleotides, the CDR3 is TGTGCCACAGCGAGTTTGGGACGTCCGTATTTT.

The V and J genes are TRBV11-2 and TRBJ2-5; maybe TRBD1 (5 bases). The V and J ends lost 4 bases and 5 bases respectively, with 17 bases between them. This CDR3 comprises 15 residues. Per the germline V gene, CDR1 is SGHAT and CDR2 is FQNNGV. The DNA of the CDR3 is TGTGCCAGCAGCTCCACTCAGGGAAGAGTTGAGACCCAGTACTTC. Translating it yields CASSSTQGRVETQYF.

This clone appeared once. This chain connects TRBV28 to TRBJ2-1; no definite D call. CDR1 is MDHEN and CDR2 is SYDVKM in the germline V gene. V was pared by 11 bases and J by 4 bases, with 9 bases between. CDR3 size: 11 residues. The CDR3 spells CAGRAYNEQFF. CDR3 bases: TGTGCCGGAAGGGCGTACAATGAGCAGTTCTTC.

J is TRBJ2-3 and V is TRBV5-1, with 9 bases lining up with TRBD1. V dropped 4 bases and J dropped 4; count of bases not matched to a gene: 10. This CDR3 is 16 amino acids long. Per the germline V gene, CDR1 is SGHRS and CDR2 is YFSETQ. The CDR3 nucleotides are TGCGCCAGCAGCCCCCCCGGGACAGGGAGCGCAGATACGCAGTATTTT. Residues: CASSPPGTGSADTQYF.

The chain carries TRBV28 and TRBJ1-2; 8 nucleotides agree with TRBD1. V lost 6 bases, J lost 4 bases, and 4 bases stayed unmatched. This CDR3 comprises 13 residues. Germline values: CDR1 MDHEN, CDR2 SYDVKM. CDR3 sequence reads: CASSLQGGYGYTF. In nucleotides, the CDR3 is TGTGCCAGCAGCTTACAGGGGGGCTATGGCTACACCTTC.

The V gene is TRBV18, the J gene TRBJ1-5, with D tentatively TRBD1 (6 bases). V lost 9 bases, J lost 7 bases, and 19 bases lay in between. The CDR3 covers 14 residues. The germline CDR1 and CDR2 sequences are KGHSH and LQKENI. The CDR3 coding sequence is TGTGCCAGTTCTGTCGGGGGGCAAGAACAGCCCCAGCATTTT. It encodes CASSVGGQEQPQHF.

The CDR3 nucleotides are TGTGCCAGCAGCGCTCTAGGGGGCGGGGAGACCCAGTACTTC. It encodes CASSALGGGETQYF. V is TRBV5-4 and J is TRBJ2-5; TRBD1 matches at 7 bases. Trimming removed 4 bases from V and 5 bases from J; junction bases left unmatched: 8. The length of the CDR3 is 14 residues. Germline V gene data show CDR1 as SGHNT and CDR2 as YYREEE (reference sequence).

This clone occurred a few times. This chain joins TRBV28 and TRBJ1-2; D not certain. The V and J ends lost 6 bases and 4 bases respectively, with 12 bases between them. Germline V lookup: CDR1 MDHEN, CDR2 SYDVKM. The CDR3 loop spans 13 amino acids. This CDR3 reads CASRPGNLYGYTF. CDR3 coding DNA: TGTGCCAGCAGGCCCGGGAACCTCTATGGCTACACCTTC.